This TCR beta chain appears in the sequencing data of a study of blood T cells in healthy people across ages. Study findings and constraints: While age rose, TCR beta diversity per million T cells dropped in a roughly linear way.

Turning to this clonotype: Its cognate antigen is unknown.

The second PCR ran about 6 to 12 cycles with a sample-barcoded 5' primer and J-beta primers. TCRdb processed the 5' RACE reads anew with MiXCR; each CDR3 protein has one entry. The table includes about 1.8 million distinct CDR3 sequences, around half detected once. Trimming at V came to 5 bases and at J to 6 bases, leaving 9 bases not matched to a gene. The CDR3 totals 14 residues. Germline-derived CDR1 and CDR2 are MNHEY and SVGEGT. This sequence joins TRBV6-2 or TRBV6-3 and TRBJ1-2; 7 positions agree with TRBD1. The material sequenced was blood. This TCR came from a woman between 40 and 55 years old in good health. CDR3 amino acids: CASSRRGGSDGYTF. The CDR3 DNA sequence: TGTGCCAGCAGTCGCCGAGGGGGCTCCGATGGCTACACCTTC.